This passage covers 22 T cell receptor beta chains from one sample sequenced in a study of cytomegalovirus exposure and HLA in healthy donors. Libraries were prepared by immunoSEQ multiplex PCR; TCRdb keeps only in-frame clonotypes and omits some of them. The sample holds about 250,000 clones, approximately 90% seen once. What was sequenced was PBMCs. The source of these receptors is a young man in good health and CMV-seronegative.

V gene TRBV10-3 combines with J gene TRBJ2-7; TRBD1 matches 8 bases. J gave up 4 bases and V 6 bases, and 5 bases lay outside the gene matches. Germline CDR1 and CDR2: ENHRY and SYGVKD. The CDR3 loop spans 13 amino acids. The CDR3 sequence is CAISFDRGYEQYF. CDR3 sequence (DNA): TGTGCCATCAGCTTTGACAGGGGTTACGAGCAGTACTTC.

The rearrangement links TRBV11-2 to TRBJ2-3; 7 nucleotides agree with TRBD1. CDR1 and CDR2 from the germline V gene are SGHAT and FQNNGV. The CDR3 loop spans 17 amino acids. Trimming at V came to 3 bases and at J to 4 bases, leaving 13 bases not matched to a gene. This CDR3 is CASSFQGERQGADTQYF. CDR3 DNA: TGTGCCAGCAGCTTTCAGGGGGAGAGACAGGGAGCAGATACGCAGTATTTT.

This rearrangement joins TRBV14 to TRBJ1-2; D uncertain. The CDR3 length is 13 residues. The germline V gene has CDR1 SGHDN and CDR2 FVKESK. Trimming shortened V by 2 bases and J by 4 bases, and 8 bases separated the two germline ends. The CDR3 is CASSQHRSYGYTF. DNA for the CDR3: TGTGCCAGCAGCCAACATCGGAGCTATGGCTACACCTTC.

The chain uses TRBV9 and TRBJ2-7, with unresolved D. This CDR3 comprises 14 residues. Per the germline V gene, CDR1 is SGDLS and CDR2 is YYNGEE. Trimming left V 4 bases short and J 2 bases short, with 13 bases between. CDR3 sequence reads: CASSHTTVTYEQYF. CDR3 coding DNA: TGTGCCAGCAGCCACACGACTGTTACCTACGAGCAGTACTTC.

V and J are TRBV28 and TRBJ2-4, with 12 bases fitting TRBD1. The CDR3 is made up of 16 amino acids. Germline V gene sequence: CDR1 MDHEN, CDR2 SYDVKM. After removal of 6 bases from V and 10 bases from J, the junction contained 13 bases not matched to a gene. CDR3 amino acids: CASRSPGTGGGGIQYF. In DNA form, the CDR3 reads TGTGCCAGCAGGAGTCCCGGGACAGGGGGCGGAGGGATTCAGTACTTC.

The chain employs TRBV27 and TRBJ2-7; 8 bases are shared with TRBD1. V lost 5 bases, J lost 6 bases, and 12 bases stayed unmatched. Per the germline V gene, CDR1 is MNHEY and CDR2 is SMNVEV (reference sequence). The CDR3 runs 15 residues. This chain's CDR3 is CASSLGGQGIGEQYF. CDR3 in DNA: TGTGCCAGCAGTCTTGGCGGACAGGGAATTGGCGAGCAGTACTTC.

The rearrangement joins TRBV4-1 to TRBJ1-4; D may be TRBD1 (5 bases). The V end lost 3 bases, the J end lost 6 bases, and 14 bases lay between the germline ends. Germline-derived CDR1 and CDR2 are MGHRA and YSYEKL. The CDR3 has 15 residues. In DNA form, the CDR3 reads TGCGCCAGCAGCCACACAGGCTCCCGGGATGAAAAACTGTTTTTT. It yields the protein CASSHTGSRDEKLFF.

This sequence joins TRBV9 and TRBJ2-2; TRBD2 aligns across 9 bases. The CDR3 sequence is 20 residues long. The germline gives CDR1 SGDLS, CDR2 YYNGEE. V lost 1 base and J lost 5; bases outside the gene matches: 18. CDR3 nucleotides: TGTGCCAGCAGCGTATCCCCCCCTGGGGCTAGCGGGATTAAAACCGGGGAGCTGTTTTTT. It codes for CASSVSPPGASGIKTGELFF.

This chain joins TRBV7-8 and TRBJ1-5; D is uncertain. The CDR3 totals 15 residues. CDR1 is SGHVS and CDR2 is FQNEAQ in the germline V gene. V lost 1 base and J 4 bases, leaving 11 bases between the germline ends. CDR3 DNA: TGTGCCAGCAGCTTAGGGGCCGGGAGTAATCAGCCCCAGCATTTT. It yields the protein CASSLGAGSNQPQHF.

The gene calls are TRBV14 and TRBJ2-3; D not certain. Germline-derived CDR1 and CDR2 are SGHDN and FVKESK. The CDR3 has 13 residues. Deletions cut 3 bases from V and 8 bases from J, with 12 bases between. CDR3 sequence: CASSHVSDATQYF. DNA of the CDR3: TGTGCCAGCAGCCATGTGAGCGATGCTACGCAGTATTTT. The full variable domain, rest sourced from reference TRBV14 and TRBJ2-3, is EAGVTQFPSHSVIEKGQTVTLRCDPISGHDNLYWYRRVMGKEIKFLLHFVKESKQDESGMPNNRFLAERTGGTYSTLKVQPAELEDSGVYFCASSHVSDATQYFGPGTRLTVL.

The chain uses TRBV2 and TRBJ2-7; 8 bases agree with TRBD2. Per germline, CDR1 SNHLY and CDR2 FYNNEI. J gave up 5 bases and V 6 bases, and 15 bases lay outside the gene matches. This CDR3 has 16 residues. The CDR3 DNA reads TGTGCCAGCAGATATACAGGCGGGGGGAGGGTCCACGAGCAGTACTTC. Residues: CASRYTGGGRVHEQYF.

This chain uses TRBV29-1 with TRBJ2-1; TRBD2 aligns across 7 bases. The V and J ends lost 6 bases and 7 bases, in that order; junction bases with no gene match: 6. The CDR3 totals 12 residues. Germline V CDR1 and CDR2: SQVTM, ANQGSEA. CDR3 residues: CSVRREGNEQFF. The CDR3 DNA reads TGCAGCGTCCGAAGGGAGGGGAATGAGCAGTTCTTC.

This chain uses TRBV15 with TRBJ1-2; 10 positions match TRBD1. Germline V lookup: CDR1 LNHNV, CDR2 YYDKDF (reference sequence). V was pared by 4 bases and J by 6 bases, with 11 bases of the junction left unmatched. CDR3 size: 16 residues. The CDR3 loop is CATSIRQPGTGDGYTF. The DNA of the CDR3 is TGTGCCACCAGCATAAGACAACCCGGGACAGGGGATGGCTACACCTTC.

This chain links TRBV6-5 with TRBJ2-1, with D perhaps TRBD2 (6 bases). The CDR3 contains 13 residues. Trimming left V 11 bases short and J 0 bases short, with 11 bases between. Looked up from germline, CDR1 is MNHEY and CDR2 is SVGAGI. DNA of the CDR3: TGTGCCGCGGGAAGGGGCTCCTACAATGAGCAGTTCTTC. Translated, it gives CAAGRGSYNEQFF.

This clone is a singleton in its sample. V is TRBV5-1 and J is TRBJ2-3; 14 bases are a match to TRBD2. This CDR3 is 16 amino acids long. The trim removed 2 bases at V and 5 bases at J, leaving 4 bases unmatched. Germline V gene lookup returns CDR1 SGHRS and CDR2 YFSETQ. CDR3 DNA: TGCGCCAGCAGCTTTGGGACTAGCGGGGGCCAAGATACGCAGTATTTT. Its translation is CASSFGTSGGQDTQYF.

Here the CDR3 DNA reads TGTGCCAGCAGTTTTTCGCGGACAGGGGGCAACTCTGGGGCCAACGTCCTGACTTTC. Protein: CASSFSRTGGNSGANVLTF. The J gene is TRBJ2-6, the V gene TRBV27; TRBD1 aligns across 11 bases. Germline values: CDR1 MNHEY, CDR2 SMNVEV (reference sequence). The V gene end was trimmed by 3 bases and the J gene end by 0 bases; junction bases not matched to a gene: 7. The CDR3 is 19 amino acids.

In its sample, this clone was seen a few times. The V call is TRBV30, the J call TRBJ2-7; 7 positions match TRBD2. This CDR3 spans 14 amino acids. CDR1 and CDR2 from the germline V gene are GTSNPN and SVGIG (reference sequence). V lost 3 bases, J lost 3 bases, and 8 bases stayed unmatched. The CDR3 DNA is TGTGCCTGGAGGTATGGCGGGAGCGGCTACGAGCAGTACTTC. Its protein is CAWRYGGSGYEQYF.

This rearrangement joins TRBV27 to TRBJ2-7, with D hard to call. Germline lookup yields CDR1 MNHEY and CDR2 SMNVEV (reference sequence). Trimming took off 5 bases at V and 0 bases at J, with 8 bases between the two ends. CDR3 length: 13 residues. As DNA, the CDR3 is TGTGCCAGCAGTCCCCCGTTCTCCTACGAGCAGTACTTC. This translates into CASSPPFSYEQYF.

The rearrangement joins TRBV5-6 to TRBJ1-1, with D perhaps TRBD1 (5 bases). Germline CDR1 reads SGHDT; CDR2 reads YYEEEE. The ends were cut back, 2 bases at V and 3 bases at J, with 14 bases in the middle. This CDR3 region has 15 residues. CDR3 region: CASSFPGPGDTEAFF. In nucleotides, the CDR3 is TGTGCCAGCAGCTTCCCAGGGCCGGGGGACACTGAAGCTTTCTTT.

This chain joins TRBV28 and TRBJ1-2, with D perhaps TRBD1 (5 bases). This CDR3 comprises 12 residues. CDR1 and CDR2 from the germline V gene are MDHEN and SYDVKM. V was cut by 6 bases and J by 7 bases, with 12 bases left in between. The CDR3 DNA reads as TGTGCCAGCAGAGCAGGGTCGCCTGGCTACACCTTC. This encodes CASRAGSPGYTF.

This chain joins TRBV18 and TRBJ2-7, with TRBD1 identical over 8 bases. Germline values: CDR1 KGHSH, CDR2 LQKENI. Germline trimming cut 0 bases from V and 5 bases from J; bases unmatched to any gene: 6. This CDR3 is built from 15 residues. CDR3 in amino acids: CASSPPGQGAHEQYF. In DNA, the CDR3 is TGTGCCAGCTCACCACCTGGGCAGGGGGCCCACGAGCAGTACTTC.

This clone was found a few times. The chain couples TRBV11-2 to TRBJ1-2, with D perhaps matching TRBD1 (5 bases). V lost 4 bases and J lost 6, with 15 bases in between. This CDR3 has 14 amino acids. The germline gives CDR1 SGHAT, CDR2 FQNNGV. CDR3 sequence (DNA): TGTGCCAGCAGCTCACTGACAGATCTTGATGGCTACACCTTC. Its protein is CASSSLTDLDGYTF.